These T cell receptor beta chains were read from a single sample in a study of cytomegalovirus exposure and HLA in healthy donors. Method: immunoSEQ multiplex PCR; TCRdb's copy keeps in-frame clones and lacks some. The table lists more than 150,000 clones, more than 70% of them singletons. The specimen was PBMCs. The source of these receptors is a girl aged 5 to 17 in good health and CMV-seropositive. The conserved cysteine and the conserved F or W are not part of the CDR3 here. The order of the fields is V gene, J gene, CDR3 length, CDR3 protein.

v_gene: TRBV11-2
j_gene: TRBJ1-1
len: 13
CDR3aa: ASSLVGPGDTEAF

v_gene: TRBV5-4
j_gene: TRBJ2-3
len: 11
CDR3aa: ASSIDHTGTQY

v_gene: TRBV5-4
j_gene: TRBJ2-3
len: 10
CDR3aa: ASSLGGQTQY

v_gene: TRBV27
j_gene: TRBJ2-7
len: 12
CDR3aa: ASSLQADSYEQY

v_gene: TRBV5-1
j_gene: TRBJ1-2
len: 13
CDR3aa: ASSAQGALGYGYT

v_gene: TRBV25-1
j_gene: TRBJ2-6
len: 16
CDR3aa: ASSVSRTGAIRANVLT

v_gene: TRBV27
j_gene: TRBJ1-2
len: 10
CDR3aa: ASSGTGLGYT

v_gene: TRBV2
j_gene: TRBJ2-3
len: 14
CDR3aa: ASSEEGLAGVDTQY

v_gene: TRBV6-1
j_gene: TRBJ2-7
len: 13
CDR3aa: ASSTRGGLSYEQY

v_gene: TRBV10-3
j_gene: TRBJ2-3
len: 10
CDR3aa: AISESRDTQY

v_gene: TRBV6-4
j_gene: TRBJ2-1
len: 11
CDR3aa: ASSDSERNEQF

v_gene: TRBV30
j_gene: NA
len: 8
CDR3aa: ACDSYEQY

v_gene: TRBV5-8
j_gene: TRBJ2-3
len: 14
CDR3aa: ASSQGLAESTDTQY

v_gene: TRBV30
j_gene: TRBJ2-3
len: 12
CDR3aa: AWNRGPPADTQY